This is a list of T cell receptor beta chains from one sample in a study of cytomegalovirus exposure and HLA in healthy donors. Profiled with immunoSEQ multiplex PCR; TCRdb holds only in-frame clones, not every one. The sample data list around 65,000 clones. The sequenced material came from PBMCs. The receptors originated from a man aged 25 to 40 in good health and CMV-seropositive. The CDR3 runs from the conserved cysteine through the conserved F or W. A D gene is named only where the DNA matches it firmly.

d_gene	v_gene	j_gene	CDR3nt	CDR3aa
TRBD1	TRBV29-1	TRBJ2-3	TGCAGCTTGTACAGGGGCCCCACAGATACGCAGTATTTT	CSLYRGPTDTQYF
NA	TRBV7-9	TRBJ2-7	TGTGCCAGCAGCTTGAGATCTAGCGACTCCTACGAGCAGTACTTC	CASSLRSSDSYEQYF
TRBD2	TRBV7-3	TRBJ2-1	TGTGCCAGCAGCCCGGGACTAGCGGGAGTCAATGAGCAGTTCTTC	CASSPGLAGVNEQFF
NA	TRBV5-1	TRBJ2-7	TGCGCCAGCAGCTCTGGAGTTGGGCAGCCCAGGGACGAGCAGTACTTC	CASSSGVGQPRDEQYF
NA	TRBV9	TRBJ2-2	TGTGCCAGCAGCGTAGTACAGGGTTATGGGGAGCTGTTTTTT	CASSVVQGYGELFF
TRBD1	TRBV13	TRBJ2-1	TGTGCCAGCAGCCAGGGACAGGGCTACAATGAGCAGTTCTTC	CASSQGQGYNEQFF
TRBD2	TRBV7-2	TRBJ2-7	TGTGCCAGCAGCTTAGGTCTAGCGGGATACGAGCAGTACTTC	CASSLGLAGYEQYF
NA	TRBV6-5	TRBJ1-4	TGTGCCAGCAGTTACGCGGGCGGGGAAAAACTGTTTTTT	CASSYAGGEKLFF
TRBD1	TRBV4-1	TRBJ2-1	TGCGCCAGCAGAACCGGGACAGCCTACAATGAGCAGTTCTTC	CASRTGTAYNEQFF
NA	TRBV5-1	TRBJ2-6	TGCGCCAGCAGCTTGGGCAGATCTGGGGCCAACGTCCTGACTTTC	CASSLGRSGANVLTF
NA	TRBV19	TRBJ1-2	TGTGCCAGTAGTATCCAAGGGGGAAACTATGGCTACACCTTC	CASSIQGGNYGYTF
NA	TRBV4-2	TRBJ1-1	TGTGCCAGCAGCCAAGTACAGGAGAACACTGAAGCTTTCTTT	CASSQVQENTEAFF
NA	TRBV25-1	TRBJ1-5	TGTGCCAGCAGTGAATCAGCAGGGTTCGGGCCCCAGCATTTT	CASSESAGFGPQHF
NA	TRBV7-9	TRBJ1-1	TGTGCCAGCAGCTTTGACGGCGGCACTGAAGCTTTCTTT	CASSFDGGTEAFF
NA	TRBV6-1	TRBJ2-5	TGTGCCAGCAGTGAAACATCCCAAGAGACCCAGTACTTC	CASSETSQETQYF
NA	TRBV7-9	TRBJ2-5	TGTGCCAGCAGCTTCGGGGGTGCGGAAAACCAGTACTTC	CASSFGGAENQYF
NA	TRBV6-5	TRBJ1-2	TGTGCCAGCAGTTATGGGCAGACCAACTTCTACTATGGCTACACCTTC	CASSYGQTNFYYGYTF
TRBD2	TRBV7-6	TRBJ2-2	TGTGCCAGCAGCTTAACTAGCGGGAGAGGAAACGGGGAGCTGTTTTTT	CASSLTSGRGNGELFF
NA	TRBV29-1	TRBJ2-1	TGCAGCGTCGGGTTGGGCGGGTTGGGGAATGAGCAGTTCTTC	CSVGLGGLGNEQFF
TRBD1	TRBV5-6	TRBJ1-1	TGTGCCAGCAGCAAGACAGGGAAGAACACTGAAGCTTTCTTT	CASSKTGKNTEAFF
TRBD1	TRBV27	TRBJ2-7	TGTGCCAGCAGTTACGGGCAGGGGGCCCACGAGCAGTACTTC	CASSYGQGAHEQYF
NA	TRBV6-5	TRBJ2-7	TGTGCCAGCACCAAGACAGCAACTGCCTACGAGCAGTACTTC	CASTKTATAYEQYF
TRBD2	TRBV27	TRBJ2-7	TGTGCCAGCACCCCCGGACTAGCCTCCTACGAGCAGTACTTC	CASTPGLASYEQYF
NA	TRBV19	TRBJ2-7	TGTGCCAGTAGTGCCAGGGGCCTCGGCTACGAGCAGTACTTC	CASSARGLGYEQYF
NA	TRBV7-9	TRBJ1-5	TGTGCCAGCAGCACAGGGTTTCAGCCCCAGCATTTT	CASSTGFQPQHF
NA	TRBV6-1	TRBJ2-6	TGTGCCAGCAGGCGGGTACGCTCTGGGGCCAACGTCCTGACTTTC	CASRRVRSGANVLTF
NA	TRBV5-6	TRBJ2-1	TGTGCCAGCAGCTGGGGAGGCCTTGAGTTCTTC	CASSWGGLEFF
TRBD1	TRBV5-4	TRBJ1-2	TGTGCCAGCAGCTCCGGGACAGGGATCTATGGCTACACCTTC	CASSSGTGIYGYTF
NA	TRBV7-2	TRBJ1-5	TGTGCCAGCAGCTTACAGGGTCGCCAGCCCCAGCATTTT	CASSLQGRQPQHF
TRBD1	TRBV6-1	TRBJ1-5	TGTGCCAGCAGTGAATCTGCTACCGGGACAGGGGCGGCGAGCAATCAGCCCCAGCATTTT	CASSESATGTGAASNQPQHF
NA	TRBV5-6	TRBJ2-7	TGTGCCAGCAGCCCCGGTCAGGACGAGCAGTACTTC	CASSPGQDEQYF
NA	TRBV10-3	TRBJ1-2	TGTGCCATCAGTGAGGGGTCGTTCAGTGTGCAGGGTCGCCCCTACACCTTC	CAISEGSFSVQGRPYTF
TRBD1	TRBV6-5	TRBJ2-7	TGTGCCAGCTGTCCCGGGACAGGGGCCTACGAGCAGTACTTC	CASCPGTGAYEQYF
NA	TRBV4-2	TRBJ2-7	TGTGCCAGCAGCCATGAGATACCTGAGGCCGAGCAGTACTTC	CASSHEIPEAEQYF
NA	TRBV6-1	TRBJ2-1	TGTGCCAGCAGTGAAGAGGACGGGAGTGGTTACAATGAGCAGTTCTTC	CASSEEDGSGYNEQFF
NA	TRBV6-5	TRBJ1-3	TGTGCCAGCAGTTACGGCATCAGCTCTGGAAACACCATATATTTT	CASSYGISSGNTIYF
TRBD1	TRBV5-1	TRBJ2-7	TGCGCCAGCAGTCTAGACAGGGGAGGCAACGAGCAGTACTTC	CASSLDRGGNEQYF
TRBD1	TRBV10-3	TRBJ2-3	TGTGCCATCAGGGATACAGGGGAGAGCACAGATACGCAGTATTTT	CAIRDTGESTDTQYF
NA	TRBV7-9	TRBJ2-7	TGTGCCAGCAGCTTAGCGGGCCTCCTCTCCTACGAGCAGTACTTC	CASSLAGLLSYEQYF
NA	TRBV5-6	TRBJ1-1	TGTGCCAGCAGCTATTTCGGGGGGTACACTGAAGCTTTCTTT	CASSYFGGYTEAFF
NA	TRBV30	TRBJ1-3	TGTGCCTGGAACCCAGGAATCCTATCTTCTGGAAACACCATATATTTT	CAWNPGILSSGNTIYF
TRBD1	TRBV29-1	TRBJ1-2	TGCAGCGTTAGCACAGGGGGCCTCCATGGCTACACCTTC	CSVSTGGLHGYTF
NA	TRBV15	TRBJ1-4	TGTGCCACCAGCAGAGTTCGGGGGGCCACGGGGGAAAAACTGTTTTTT	CATSRVRGATGEKLFF
TRBD1	TRBV4-1	TRBJ2-7	TGCGCCAGCAGCCCCCTGGGACAGGGGTCCTACGAGCAGTACTTC	CASSPLGQGSYEQYF
NA	TRBV19	TRBJ1-1	TGTGCCAGTAGTAGACAGGTGAACACTGAAGCTTTCTTT	CASSRQVNTEAFF
NA	TRBV9	TRBJ1-4	TGTGCCAGCAGCGTAGCAGGGATCACTAATGAAAAACTGTTTTTT	CASSVAGITNEKLFF
TRBD2	TRBV18	TRBJ2-7	TGTGCCAGCTCGCCGGCTGTAGCGGGAGGTAACTACGAGCAGTACTTC	CASSPAVAGGNYEQYF
NA	TRBV19	TRBJ1-2	TGTGCCAGTAGTATAGGGGGCAGACCCTATGGCTACACCTTC	CASSIGGRPYGYTF
NA	TRBV15	TRBJ2-7	TGTGCCACCAGCAGAGATTTGGCATCGACAGACGAGCAGTACTTC	CATSRDLASTDEQYF
NA	TRBV25-1	TRBJ2-7	TGTGCCAGAAGTGAACTCTACGAGCAGTACTTC	CARSELYEQYF
NA	TRBV14	TRBJ2-5	TGTGCCAGCAGCCGGGCAAGTTGGGCAGAGACCCAGTACTTC	CASSRASWAETQYF
NA	TRBV4-1	TRBJ2-7	TGCGCCAGCAGCCAGCAAGATCTAACAGGGTCCCCCTACGAGCAGTACTTC	CASSQQDLTGSPYEQYF
TRBD1	TRBV30	TRBJ2-7	TGTGCCTGGAGACAGGGGTCGCCTGACTACGAGCAGTACTTC	CAWRQGSPDYEQYF